One sample yielded the 28 T cell receptor beta chains listed below, sequenced in a study of T cells in Graves' hyperthyroidism and ophthalmopathy. RNA transcripts provided the source from which TCR beta CDR3 regions were amplified. Carried out on the TCR CDR3, a first-round RT-PCR used the HTBI primer set. TCRdb ran MiXCR on the multiplex PCR reads and lists one entry per CDR3 protein. The sample has over 150,000 distinct CDR3 sequences; around a sixth are singletons. The sequenced sample consisted of blood. Every receptor here comes from a woman aged 45-59 years with Graves' hyperthyroidism.

This clonotype showed up just a few times. The rearrangement uses TRBV10-1 and TRBJ2-5, with TRBD2 matching over 11 bases. The CDR3 length is 19 residues. Trimming cost V 2 bases and J 2 bases; bases outside gene matches: 13. The germline V gene has CDR1 WNHNN and CDR2 SYGVQD (reference sequence). DNA of the CDR3: TGCGCCAGCAGTGAGCGAAGGATAGCGGGAGGGCCTCGGCAAGAGACCCAGTACTTC. Protein: CASSERRIAGGPRQETQYF.

This clonotype occurred a few times. The genes are TRBV18 and TRBJ1-1, with TRBD1 matching 8 bases. The CDR3 has 14 residues. Per germline, CDR1 KGHSH and CDR2 LQKENI. Germline trimming cut 3 bases from V and 7 bases from J; bases unmatched to any gene: 7. CDR3 nucleotide sequence: TGTGCCAGCTCACCCGCAGGGGGCTACGGTGAAGCTTTCTTT. The encoded protein is CASSPAGGYGEAFF.

This clonotype was seen repeatedly, ten times or more. The rearrangement links TRBV20-1 to TRBJ2-7; 12 bases match TRBD2. Germline V gene sequence: CDR1 DFQATT, CDR2 SNEGSKA (reference sequence). With V trimmed by 0 bases and J by 3 bases, 3 bases remained unmatched. The CDR3 runs 15 residues. DNA of the CDR3: TGCAGTGCTAGAGACCTAGCGGGAGGGAACTACGAGCAGTACTTC. This codes for CSARDLAGGNYEQYF.

The table lists this clonotype with many counts. This chain uses TRBV7-9 with TRBJ2-3, with no clear D. CDR3 length: 13 amino acids. Trimming stripped 2 bases from V and 6 bases from J, with 9 bases between. CDR1 and CDR2 from the germline V gene are SEHNR and FQNEAQ (reference sequence). The CDR3 region is CASSLPLSDTQYF. In DNA, the CDR3 is TGTGCCAGCAGCTTACCCCTGAGTGATACGCAGTATTTT. Looking up the rest from reference TRBV7-9 and TRBJ2-3 gives the full variable domain: DTGVSQNPRHKITKRGQNVTFRCDPISEHNRLYWYRQTLGQGPEFLTYFQNEAQLEKSRLLSDRFSAERPKGSFSTLEIQRTEQGDSAMYLCASSLPLSDTQYFGPGTRLTVL.

The chain has TRBV6-1 and TRBJ2-7; TRBD2 matches at 7 bases. Germline trimming cut 10 bases from V and 4 bases from J; bases unmatched to any gene: 10. Per germline, CDR1 MNHNS and CDR2 SASEGT. This CDR3 contains 13 residues. The chain's CDR3 is CATSAGTKYEQYF. For the CDR3, the DNA is TGTGCCACCTCAGCGGGAACGAAGTACGAGCAGTACTTC.

This clonotype has ten or more counts. The chain couples TRBV6-5 to TRBJ1-5; no clear D gene. The CDR3 sequence is 13 residues long. V was shortened by 0 bases and J by 5 bases, with 5 bases between the two germline ends. Germline CDR1 and CDR2: MNHEY and SVGAGI. The DNA of the CDR3 is TGTGCCAGCAGTTACTCGACGGATCAGCCCCAGCATTTT. Translation: CASSYSTDQPQHF.

This clonotype was counted only a few times. This chain joins TRBV27 and TRBJ1-6, with D tentatively TRBD1 (5 bases). CDR1 is MNHEY and CDR2 is SMNVEV in the germline V gene (reference sequence). Trimming pared 5 bases from V and 7 bases from J, leaving 9 bases between. This CDR3 comprises 13 residues. As DNA, the CDR3 is TGTGCCAGCAGTAGTACAGGAAATTCACCCCTCCACTTT. Translating it yields CASSSTGNSPLHF.

V gene TRBV7-2 combines with J gene TRBJ2-1; 10 nucleotides align to TRBD2. This CDR3 is 16 amino acids long. Germline lookup yields CDR1 SGHTA and CDR2 FQGNSA. The V gene end was trimmed by 5 bases and the J gene end by 7 bases; junction bases not matched to a gene: 11. DNA for the CDR3: TGTGCCAGCAGCCCCCGGACTAGCGGCTTGGAGAATGAGCAGTTCTTC. Amino acids: CASSPRTSGLENEQFF.

This clonotype was counted a few times. The chain employs TRBV5-1 and TRBJ2-3; TRBD2 matches at 7 bases. The CDR3 contains 15 residues. The germline V gene has CDR1 SGHRS and CDR2 YFSETQ. V lost 1 base and J lost 1; bases outside the gene matches: 3. The chain's CDR3 is CASSLFAGGTDTQYF. CDR3 nucleotide sequence: TGCGCCAGCAGCTTGTTTGCGGGAGGCACAGATACGCAGTATTTT.

The chain employs TRBV6-1 and TRBJ2-7, with TRBD1 matching over 7 bases. The CDR3 runs 14 residues. Looked up from germline, CDR1 is MNHNS and CDR2 is SASEGT. V shed 7 bases, J shed 2 bases, and the junction held 8 bases outside the gene matches. The CDR3 protein is CASNPGQAPYEQYF. CDR3 nucleotide sequence: TGTGCCAGCAATCCCGGACAGGCCCCCTACGAGCAGTACTTC.

This clonotype was seen repeatedly, ten times or more. The rearrangement uses TRBV27 and TRBJ1-2; 7 bases match TRBD1. V was pared by 6 bases and J by 3 bases, with 4 bases of the junction left unmatched. Germline V CDR1 and CDR2: MNHEY, SMNVEV (reference sequence). CDR3 length equals 13 residues. The DNA for the CDR3 is TGTGCCAGCAGCCTCCAGGGGGACTATGGCTACACCTTC. It is translated as CASSLQGDYGYTF.

This clonotype was picked up a small number of times. The chain recombines TRBV19 with TRBJ1-2; D is undetermined. Germline V gene lookup returns CDR1 LNHDA and CDR2 SQIVND (reference sequence). Trimming removed 2 bases from V and 0 bases from J, with 7 bases in between. The CDR3 sequence is 14 residues long. Written as DNA, the CDR3 is TGTGCCAGTAGTATAAACGGGGCTAACTATGGCTACACCTTC. Amino acid sequence: CASSINGANYGYTF.

The rearrangement joins TRBV19 to TRBJ2-2, with D possibly TRBD1 on 6 matching bases. V lost 8 bases to trimming and J lost 0 bases, with 10 bases between them. The CDR3 runs 14 residues. Germline values: CDR1 LNHDA, CDR2 SQIVND (reference sequence). CDR3 loop: CASLGQTNTGELFF. The CDR3 DNA follows: TGTGCCAGTCTTGGACAGACGAACACCGGGGAGCTGTTTTTT.

This clonotype was observed many times. This chain joins TRBV28 and TRBJ2-7; TRBD2 aligns across 10 bases. V trimming: 7 bases; J trimming: 4 bases; junction bases outside the gene matches: 10. Germline-derived CDR1 and CDR2 are MDHEN and SYDVKM. This CDR3 comprises 15 residues. As DNA, the CDR3 is TGTGCCAGCAACCAAAACAGCGGGAGGGTGTACGAGCAGTACTTC. It yields the protein CASNQNSGRVYEQYF. Full variable domain (outside the CDR3, taken from reference TRBV28 and TRBJ2-7): DVKVTQSSRYLVKRTGEKVFLECVQDMDHENMFWYRQDPGLGLRLIYFSYDVKMKEKGDIPEGYSVSREKKERFSLILESASTNQTSMYLCASNQNSGRVYEQYFGPGTRLTVT.

This clonotype was seen a handful of times. The CDR3 protein is CASSPGGRTGELFF. The CDR3 nucleotides are TGTGCCAGCAGCCCCGGAGGTCGGACCGGGGAGCTGTTTTTT. The rearrangement joins TRBV14 to TRBJ2-2; a possible D gene is TRBD2 (5 bases). Germline CDR1 SGHDN, CDR2 FVKESK. Trimming left V 4 bases short and J 5 bases short, with 11 bases between. The CDR3 spans 14 residues.

The table lists this clonotype with a few counts. V usage is TRBV12-3 or TRBV12-4 and J usage is TRBJ2-3, with D tentatively TRBD2 (6 bases). Trimming removed 4 bases at V and 2 bases at J, with 10 bases between. The CDR3 covers 14 residues. The CDR3 DNA reads TGTGCCAGCAGTTCTAGCGCAGCCACAGATACGCAGTATTTT. Amino acid sequence: CASSSSAATDTQYF.

The table lists this clonotype with many counts. V gene TRBV7-6 combines with J gene TRBJ2-7; D is possibly TRBD1 or TRBD2 (7 bases each). Trimming pared 5 bases from V and 4 bases from J, leaving 12 bases between. This CDR3 is 13 amino acids long. CDR1 SGHVS and CDR2 FNYEAQ come from the germline V gene. Here the CDR3 DNA reads TGTGCCAGCAGCCAGGGGGGGAATTACGAGCAGTACTTC. Its protein is CASSQGGNYEQYF.

This clonotype was seen ten or more times. The chain joins TRBV6-1 to TRBJ2-7; D is perhaps TRBD1 (6 bases). Germline V CDR1 and CDR2: MNHNS, SASEGT. Trimming took off 3 bases at V and 0 bases at J, with 12 bases between the two ends. The CDR3 consists of 15 residues. The CDR3 sequence: CASSDGQKSSYEQYF. The CDR3, as DNA: TGTGCCAGCAGTGATGGACAGAAGAGCTCCTACGAGCAGTACTTC.

The chain employs TRBV2 and TRBJ1-5, with D possibly being TRBD1 (5 bases). This CDR3 is 15 amino acids long. V dropped 4 bases and J dropped 1 base, with 11 bases sitting between them. Germline V CDR1 and CDR2: SNHLY, FYNNEI. The CDR3 here is CASSARGLSNQPQHF. The CDR3 region has the DNA TGTGCCAGCAGTGCGAGGGGACTGAGCAATCAGCCCCAGCATTTT.

V and J are TRBV5-1 and TRBJ1-1, with D possibly TRBD1 on 5 matching bases. CDR3 length: 14 amino acids. Between the trimmed V and J ends, which lost 1 base and 0 bases, there was a span of 7 bases. CDR1 is SGHRS and CDR2 is YFSETQ in the germline V gene. Here the CDR3 DNA reads TGCGCCAGCAGCTTGTCAGGGCTGAACACTGAAGCTTTCTTT. Translation: CASSLSGLNTEAFF.

This sequence joins TRBV19 and TRBJ2-1; 8 bases match TRBD2. Germline V gene sequence: CDR1 LNHDA, CDR2 SQIVND (reference sequence). This CDR3 spans 12 amino acids. V lost 5 bases, J lost 7 bases, and 1 base stayed unmatched. CDR3 in DNA: TGTGCCAGTAGTCAGCGGGGGAATGAGCAGTTCTTC. As protein: CASSQRGNEQFF.

This clonotype was counted ten times or more. The V gene is TRBV7-9, the J gene TRBJ1-2, with 8 nucleotides matching TRBD1. After removal of 5 bases from V and 5 bases from J, the junction contained 4 bases not matched to a gene. CDR1 and CDR2 (germline): SEHNR, FQNEAQ (reference sequence). This CDR3 region has 13 residues. CDR3 coding DNA: TGTGCCAGCAGCCTGACAGGGGAGTATGGCTACACCTTC. This sequence encodes CASSLTGEYGYTF.

The chain combines TRBV12-3 or TRBV12-4 with TRBJ1-1, with D tentatively TRBD1 (5 bases). Trimming pared 3 bases from V and 1 base from J, leaving 15 bases between. The length of the CDR3 is 16 residues. The CDR3 loop is CASSFLRAGQNTEAFF. CDR3 nucleotides: TGTGCCAGCAGTTTTCTCCGGGCAGGACAGAACACTGAAGCTTTCTTT.

The chain employs TRBV28 and TRBJ2-1, with TRBD2 matching over 8 bases. Germline CDR1 reads MDHEN; CDR2 reads SYDVKM. This CDR3 has 18 amino acids. The junction had 9 bases not matched to a gene; V was cut back by 2 bases and J by 0 bases. The CDR3 here is CASSLPSSGQSSYNEQFF. DNA for the CDR3: TGTGCCAGCAGTTTACCGTCTAGCGGGCAGAGCTCCTACAATGAGCAGTTCTTC.

The chain links TRBV28 to TRBJ1-1, with TRBD1 matching over 8 bases. CDR1 is MDHEN and CDR2 is SYDVKM in the germline V gene. The CDR3 is 14 residues long. With V trimmed by 7 bases and J by 14 bases, 18 bases remained unmatched. The CDR3 loop is CASTLSGTGFGEFF. CDR3 DNA: TGTGCCAGCACCCTCTCCGGGACAGGCTTCGGCGAGTTCTTT.

This clonotype has more than one count but fewer than ten. At one end, the junction sequence differs from germline, possibly due to a read error. The chain uses TRBV6-2 or TRBV6-3 and TRBJ1-5, with D perhaps TRBD1 (6 bases). CDR1 and CDR2 from the germline V gene are MNHEY and SVGEGT. The CDR3 is 14 amino acids. For the CDR3, the DNA is TGTGCCGGCAGTGGGTCATTAGGGGGTCAGCCCCAGCATTTT. Translated, it gives CAGSGSLGGQPQHF.

This clonotype was seen only once. The genes are TRBV24-1 and TRBJ2-5; 9 bases align to TRBD2. V dropped 9 bases and J dropped 2; count of bases not matched to a gene: 6. The CDR3 loop spans 14 amino acids. Germline V CDR1 and CDR2: KGHDR, SFDVKD. The CDR3 region is CATDSGLAQETQYF. The CDR3 bases are TGTGCCACCGACTCCGGACTAGCGCAAGAGACCCAGTACTTC.

This clonotype was counted ten times or more. V gene TRBV27 combines with J gene TRBJ2-7; D perhaps matches TRBD1 (6 bases). CDR1 is MNHEY and CDR2 is SMNVEV in the germline V gene (reference sequence). The V end was cut by 4 bases, the J end by 3 bases, with 16 bases between. The CDR3 spans 15 residues. In DNA, the CDR3 is TGTGCCAGCAGTTCAATATGGACAGCCCTCTACGAGCAGTACTTC. Residues: CASSSIWTALYEQYF.